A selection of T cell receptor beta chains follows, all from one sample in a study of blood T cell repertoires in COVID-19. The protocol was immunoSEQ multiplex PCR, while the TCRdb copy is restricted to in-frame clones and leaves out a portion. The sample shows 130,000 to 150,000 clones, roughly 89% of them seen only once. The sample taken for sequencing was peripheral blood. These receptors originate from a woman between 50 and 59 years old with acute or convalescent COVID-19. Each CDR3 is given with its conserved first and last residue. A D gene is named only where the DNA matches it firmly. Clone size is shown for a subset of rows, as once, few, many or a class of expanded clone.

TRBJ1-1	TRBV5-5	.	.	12	TGTGCCAGCAGCCCGGGAGGCCGAAAAGCTTTCTTT	CASSPGGRKAFF
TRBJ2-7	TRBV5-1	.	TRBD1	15	TGCGCCAGCAGCTTTGGACAGGGGGGGACCCACGAGCAGTACTTC	CASSFGQGGTHEQYF
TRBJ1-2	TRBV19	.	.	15	TGTGCCAGTAGTTCAGCCCGGCGGGGAAACTATGGCTACACCTTC	CASSSARRGNYGYTF
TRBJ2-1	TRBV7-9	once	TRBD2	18	TGTGCCAGCAGCCCCGGGACTAGCGGGAGGACCCACTACAATGAGCAGTTCTTC	CASSPGTSGRTHYNEQFF
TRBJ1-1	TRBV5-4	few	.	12	TGTGCCAGCAGCTGGAACCCAGGTGAAGCTTTCTTT	CASSWNPGEAFF
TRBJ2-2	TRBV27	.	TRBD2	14	TGTGCCAGTTGCGGACTAGCGGTGACCGGGGAGCTGTTTTTT	CASCGLAVTGELFF
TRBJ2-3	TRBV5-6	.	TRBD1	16	TGTGCCAGCAGTCGGATACCGGGACAGTTCACAGATACGCAGTATTTT	CASSRIPGQFTDTQYF
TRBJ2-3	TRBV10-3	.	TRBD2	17	TGTGCCTCGAAACCCCGGTCCTTTAGCGGGGGCACAGATACGCAGTATTTT	CASKPRSFSGGTDTQYF
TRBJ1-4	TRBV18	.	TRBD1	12	TGTGCCAGCTCTCGGGACAGCCAAAAACTGTTTTTT	CASSRDSQKLFF
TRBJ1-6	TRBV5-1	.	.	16	TGCGCCAGCAGCTCGAGACAAGGCGAAATGGATTCACCCCTCCACTTT	CASSSRQGEMDSPLHF
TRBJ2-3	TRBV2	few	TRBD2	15	TGTGCCAGCTTTGGTGTAGCGGGGGTTCCAGATACGCAGTATTTT	CASFGVAGVPDTQYF
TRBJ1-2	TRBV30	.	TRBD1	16	TGTGCCTGGAGTACCGGGACAGGGGGCAGTTGGGATGGCTACACCTTC	CAWSTGTGGSWDGYTF
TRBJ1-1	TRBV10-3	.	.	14	TGTGCCATCAGTGAGTTTGACAGTCATACTGAAGCTTTCTTT	CAISEFDSHTEAFF
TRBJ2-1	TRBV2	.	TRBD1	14	TGTGCCAGCACCGTGACAGGGGGGAGCGATGAGCAGTTCTTC	CASTVTGGSDEQFF
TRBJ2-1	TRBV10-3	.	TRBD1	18	TGTGCCATCCACACCGGGACAGGGGTTGTCCAGCCATACAATGAGCAGTTCTTC	CAIHTGTGVVQPYNEQFF
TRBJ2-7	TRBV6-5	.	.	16	TGTGCCAGCAGTTACATAGTGACAAGATCTACCTACGAGCAGTACTTC	CASSYIVTRSTYEQYF
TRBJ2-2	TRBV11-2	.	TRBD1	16	TGTGCCAGCAGCTTAGGCTCAGGGGGGAACACCGGGGAGCTGTTTTTT	CASSLGSGGNTGELFF
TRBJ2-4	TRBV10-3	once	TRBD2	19	TGTGCCATCAGTGAGTCGGCGGGAGGGGGAATAGGTGCCAAAAACATTCAGTACTTC	CAISESAGGGIGAKNIQYF
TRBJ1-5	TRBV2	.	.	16	TGTGCCAGCAAACGGCAGGGGATATATAGCAATCAGCCCCAGCATTTT	CASKRQGIYSNQPQHF
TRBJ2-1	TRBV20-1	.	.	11	TGCAGTGCTAGAGCATTCGAGGAGCAGTTCTTC	CSARAFEEQFF
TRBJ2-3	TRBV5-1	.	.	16	TGCGCCAGCAGCTTCCCGCGGACTAAACCCACAGATACGCAGTATTTT	CASSFPRTKPTDTQYF
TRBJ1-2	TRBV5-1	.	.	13	TGCGCCAGCAGCTTTTCCAGGGGAGAAGGCTACACCTTC	CASSFSRGEGYTF